This T cell receptor beta chain was sequenced in a study of identical twins. Overall study findings and caveats: Modeled out-of-frame TCR alpha sharing in monozygotic twins fell below observed levels. Invariant populations such as MAIT and iNKT cells could partly muddle zero-insertion analyses. Out-of-frame alpha sequences shared by twins showed excess low generation probability.

TCRdb reprocessed the 5' RACE reads via MiXCR and lists one record per CDR3 protein. The table shows 1.5 million to 2 million distinct CDR3 sequences, with about 30% occurring only once. This clonotype was seen a few times. The antigen remains unidentified. The sequence came from a newborn girl in good health. Sequences were obtained from cord blood.

The CDR3 is CATSGASGRVNEQFF. Here the CDR3 DNA reads TGTGCCACCAGTGGGGCTAGCGGGAGGGTCAATGAGCAGTTCTTC. This sequence joins TRBV24-1 and TRBJ2-1, with 12 nucleotides matching TRBD2. CDR1 and CDR2 from the germline V gene are KGHDR and SFDVKD. J lost 6 bases, V lost 5 bases, and 4 bases had no gene match. CDR3 length: 15 residues.